Presented here are 14 T cell receptor beta chains from one specimen sequenced in a study of prognosis after radiotherapy for stage I lung cancer. With two-round multiplex PCR, TCR beta CDR3 sequences were amplified from genomic DNA. With primers specific to each TRBV and TRBJ gene, the first-round PCR was performed. In TCRdb, the multiplex PCR reads were re-called with MiXCR into one record per CDR3 protein. This sample has some 20,000 distinct CDR3 sequences, with approximately 50% found just once. The source was PBMCs, collected before or after stereotactic body radiation therapy (not recorded which). These receptors came from a donor aged 50 or older with non-small cell lung cancer.

This clonotype is medium-sized in the sample. The chain employs TRBV15 and TRBJ2-7, with D perhaps given as TRBD1 or TRBD2 (5 bases each). Germline V gives CDR1 LNHNV, CDR2 YYDKDF (reference sequence). The CDR3 totals 14 residues. V was cut by 1 base and J by 2 bases, with 9 bases left in between. CDR3 loop: CATSRGLGAYEQYF. The CDR3 bases are TGTGCCACCAGCAGAGGGCTGGGGGCCTACGAGCAGTACTTC. Complete variable domain (other parts from reference TRBV15 and TRBJ2-7): DAMVIQNPRYQVTQFGKPVTLSCSQTLNHNVMYWYQQKSSQAPKLLFHYYDKDFNNEADTPDNFQSRRPNTSFCFLDIRSPGLGDTAMYLCATSRGLGAYEQYFGPGTRLTVT.

This clonotype was counted ten times or more. The rearrangement uses TRBV20-1 and TRBJ1-5; 9 bases agree with TRBD1. The trim removed 5 bases at V and 4 bases at J, leaving 3 bases unmatched. This CDR3 comprises 13 residues. CDR1 and CDR2 (germline): DFQATT, SNEGSKA (reference sequence). The CDR3 sequence is CSAGTGMNQPQHF. CDR3 DNA: TGCAGTGCTGGGACAGGGATGAATCAGCCCCAGCATTTT.

A word on this clonotype: Relative to the germline gene, one junction end is altered; a read error may explain this. V is TRBV7-9 and J is TRBJ2-7; D may be TRBD2 (6 bases). Germline V gene lookup returns CDR1 SEHNR and CDR2 FQNEAQ (reference sequence). The CDR3 totals 17 residues. CDR3 DNA sequence: TGTGCCAGCATCTTATTGACTTCGGGAGTAACACTACTCGAGCAGTACTTC. This codes for CASILLTSGVTLLEQYF.

Many counts were recorded for this clonotype. The rearrangement joins TRBV3-1 to TRBJ1-2; D is uncertain. The CDR3 has 13 residues. Germline assignment: CDR1 LGHDT and CDR2 YNNKEL (reference sequence). The V and J ends lost 1 base and 3 bases respectively, with 6 bases between them. CDR3 sequence reads: CASSQARHYGYTF. The CDR3 bases are TGTGCCAGCAGCCAAGCGCGCCACTATGGCTACACCTTC. The variable domain in full, with the rest retrieved from reference TRBV3-1 and TRBJ1-2, is DTAVSQTPKYLVTQMGNDKSIKCEQNLGHDTMYWYKQDSKKFLKIMFSYNNKELIINETVPNRFSPKSPDKAHLNLHINSLELGDSAVYFCASSQARHYGYTFGSGTRLTVV.

This clonotype was recorded at least ten times. CDR3 DNA: TGTGCCAGCAAGCCCAATCTTGAGCACGTGGAAAGAGACAATGAGCAGTTCTTC. It codes for CASKPNLEHVERDNEQFF. V usage is TRBV2 and J usage is TRBJ2-1, with D unclear. Germline CDR1 reads SNHLY; CDR2 reads FYNNEI. V was cut by 7 bases and J by 5 bases, with 27 bases left in between. The CDR3 is 18 amino acids.

By frequency in the sample, this clonotype is medium-sized. J is TRBJ1-2 and V is TRBV28, with D tentatively TRBD1 (6 bases). The germline V gene encodes CDR1 MDHEN and CDR2 SYDVKM. Trimming removed 8 bases at V and 5 bases at J, with 21 bases between. CDR3 length: 15 amino acids. The CDR3: CASAYGEGGVYGYTF. CDR3 coding DNA: TGTGCCAGCGCGTATGGAGAGGGGGGTGTTTATGGCTACACCTTC.

This clonotype has a count of ten or more. This chain links TRBV19 with TRBJ1-2; D not certain. There are 12 residues in the CDR3. V was trimmed by 8 bases and J by 5 bases, leaving 12 bases between them. Germline values: CDR1 LNHDA, CDR2 SQIVND (reference sequence). The CDR3 DNA sequence: TGTGCCAGTTACGGGGTCCCTTATGGCTACACCTTC. Translating gives CASYGVPYGYTF.

This sequence joins TRBV20-1 and TRBJ2-6; 8 bases line up with TRBD2. Germline trimming cut 5 bases from V and 5 bases from J; bases unmatched to any gene: 2. From germline, CDR1 is DFQATT and CDR2 SNEGSKA (reference sequence). The CDR3 has 13 amino acids. The CDR3 here is CSAFSGRANVLTF. The CDR3 DNA reads TGCAGTGCTTTTAGCGGGAGGGCCAACGTCCTGACTTTC.

The gene calls are TRBV6-2 or TRBV6-3 and TRBJ2-5; D may correspond to TRBD1 or TRBD2 (5 bases each). The V end was cut by 5 bases, the J end by 3 bases, with 16 bases between. This CDR3 has 15 residues. Germline CDR1 reads MNHEY; CDR2 reads SVGEGT. CDR3 loop: CASSPGTAGKETQYF. CDR3 bases: TGTGCCAGCAGTCCCGGGACGGCTGGGAAAGAGACCCAGTACTTC.

A single count supports this clonotype. A read error likely explains this, since a far larger clone differs by one base. The J gene is TRBJ2-1, the V gene TRBV6-4; maybe TRBD1 (6 bases). V dropped 1 base and J dropped 10 bases, with 20 bases sitting between them. This CDR3 is 16 amino acids long. Germline-derived CDR1 and CDR2 are MRHNA and SNTAGT. The CDR3 is CASSDCKGVGSYEQFF. In DNA, the CDR3 is TGTGCCAGCAGTGACTGCAAGGGGGTGGGCTCCTACGAGCAGTTCTTC.

This clonotype was seen repeatedly, ten times or more. This sequence joins TRBV6-4 and TRBJ2-3; 11 bases agree with TRBD2. This CDR3 has 15 amino acids. Germline V gene lookup returns CDR1 MRHNA and CDR2 SNTAGT. With 4 bases clipped from V and 5 bases from J, the junction kept 5 bases outside the gene matches. The CDR3: CASSALAGGIDTQYF. For the CDR3, the DNA is TGTGCCAGCAGTGCTCTAGCGGGAGGAATAGATACGCAGTATTTT.

By frequency in the sample, this clonotype is medium-sized. CDR3 DNA: TGTGCCAGTAGGGGGATGGGGGACAAACCCCAGCATTTT. Its translation is CASRGMGDKPQHF. V and J are TRBV19 and TRBJ1-5; possible D gene TRBD1, 6 bases. The CDR3 is made up of 13 amino acids. V gave up 6 bases and J gave up 10 bases, with 16 bases separating them. CDR1 and CDR2 from the germline V gene are LNHDA and SQIVND (reference sequence).

This clonotype has a handful of counts. Just one base apart from a much larger clone, this may be a read error. This sequence joins TRBV5-6 and TRBJ2-2; no clear D. CDR1 is SGHDT and CDR2 is YYEEEE in the germline V gene. Trimming removed 6 bases at V and 7 bases at J, with 7 bases between. This CDR3 spans 11 amino acids. The CDR3 here is CASIFHGELFF. The CDR3 nucleotides read TGTGCCAGCATCTTCCACGGGGAGCTGTTTTTT.

By frequency in the sample, this clonotype is medium-sized (0.01 to 0.1%). V and J are TRBV6-1 and TRBJ1-2; weak D call: TRBD1 (5 bases). CDR1 and CDR2 (germline): MNHNS, SASEGT. This CDR3 is built from 15 residues. With 5 bases removed from V and 0 bases from J, the gap between germline ends came to 13 bases. CDR3 DNA sequence: TGTGCCAGCAGTCATCGGGACCGCGCTAACTATGGCTACACCTTC. It translates to CASSHRDRANYGYTF.